The next 28 T cell receptor beta chains were all read from a single sample in a study of cytotoxic CD8 clonotypes in ibrutinib-treated CLL. Method: immunoSEQ multiplex PCR; TCRdb's copy keeps in-frame clones and lacks some. The table shows 15,000 to 20,000 clones, with about 70% occurring only once. Sequencing was performed on PBMCs, taken before ibrutinib treatment. Receptors were obtained from a human donor with chronic lymphocytic leukemia.

This CDR3 is CASSLTSGEQYF. Here the CDR3 DNA reads TGTGCCAGCAGCCTTACTAGCGGGGAGCAGTACTTC. V usage is TRBV2 and J usage is TRBJ2-7, with 9 bases lining up with TRBD2. Germline CDR1 reads SNHLY; CDR2 reads FYNNEI. The CDR3 covers 12 residues. Losses at the gene ends were 6 bases for V and 7 bases for J; bases not matched to a gene: 4.

The rearrangement joins TRBV30 to TRBJ2-3; no clear D. The CDR3 totals 12 residues. CDR1 is GTSNPN and CDR2 is SVGIG in the germline V gene (reference sequence). The ends were cut back, 5 bases at V and 3 bases at J, with 9 bases in the middle. The DNA for the CDR3 is TGTGCCTGGGGCAAAAAGACAGATACGCAGTATTTT. Translating gives CAWGKKTDTQYF.

This clone was picked up a small number of times. V gene TRBV9 combines with J gene TRBJ2-7; a possible D gene is TRBD1 (6 bases). Germline V gene sequence: CDR1 SGDLS, CDR2 YYNGEE. There are 15 residues in the CDR3. The V and J ends lost 0 bases and 1 base respectively, with 11 bases between them. Here the CDR3 reads CASSVGGTSSYEQYF. The CDR3 nucleotides read TGTGCCAGCAGCGTAGGGGGGACAAGTTCCTACGAGCAGTACTTC.

This clone appeared a few times. The rearrangement uses TRBV7-2 and TRBJ2-2; 10 bases map to TRBD1. Germline assignment: CDR1 SGHTA and CDR2 FQGNSA. V trimming: 7 bases; J trimming: 6 bases; junction bases outside the gene matches: 11. The CDR3 is 16 amino acids. CDR3 in DNA: TGTGCCAGCAACCGGGGACAGGGGAAACACGCCGGGGAGCTGTTTTTT. This sequence encodes CASNRGQGKHAGELFF. Combining the CDR3 with reference TRBV7-2 and TRBJ2-2 gives the whole variable domain GAGVSQSPSNKVTEKGKDVELRCDPISGHTALYWYRQSLGQGLEFLIYFQGNSAPDKSGLPSDRFSAERTGGSVSTLTIQRTQQEDSAVYLCASNRGQGKHAGELFFGEGSRLTVL.

The chain joins TRBV19 to TRBJ1-2; 11 bases agree with TRBD1. Germline V CDR1 and CDR2: LNHDA, SQIVND (reference sequence). The CDR3 is 12 amino acids. J gave up 7 bases and V 11 bases, and 6 bases lay outside the gene matches. Here the CDR3 reads CAARTGGFGYTF. CDR3 sequence (DNA): TGTGCCGCCCGGACAGGGGGCTTTGGCTACACCTTC.

The rearrangement links TRBV18 to TRBJ2-2, with D possibly TRBD2 on 6 matching bases. This CDR3 spans 15 amino acids. Per the germline V gene, CDR1 is KGHSH and CDR2 is LQKENI. The V and J ends lost 2 bases and 5 bases respectively, with 12 bases between them. CDR3 loop: CASSPREVRTGELFF. The DNA of the CDR3 is TGTGCCAGCTCACCAAGGGAGGTTCGGACCGGGGAGCTGTTTTTT.

The genes are TRBV7-2 and TRBJ2-7; D may match TRBD1 or TRBD2 (5 bases each). Trimming removed 5 bases at V and 2 bases at J, with 13 bases between. This CDR3 comprises 14 residues. Germline CDR1 is SGHTA and CDR2 is FQGNSA. CDR3 sequence reads: CASSPSQGPYEQYF. CDR3 DNA: TGTGCCAGCAGCCCTAGCCAGGGACCCTACGAGCAGTACTTC. Using reference TRBV7-2 and TRBJ2-7 for the parts outside the CDR3, the full variable domain is GAGVSQSPSNKVTEKGKDVELRCDPISGHTALYWYRQSLGQGLEFLIYFQGNSAPDKSGLPSDRFSAERTGGSVSTLTIQRTQQEDSAVYLCASSPSQGPYEQYFGPGTRLTVT.

The chain combines TRBV19 with TRBJ1-4, with D uncertain. V dropped 5 bases and J dropped 4 bases, with 8 bases sitting between them. The CDR3 contains 13 residues. CDR1 and CDR2 (germline): LNHDA, SQIVND (reference sequence). The CDR3 DNA is TGTGCCAGTAGTCTCAGTATTAATGAAAAACTGTTTTTT. Its protein is CASSLSINEKLFF.

This clone was picked up a small number of times. This chain links TRBV7-3 with TRBJ1-6; 7 nucleotides align to TRBD1. Trimming cost V 3 bases and J 9 bases; bases outside gene matches: 5. The germline V gene has CDR1 SGHTA and CDR2 FQGTGA. The CDR3 contains 14 residues. Here the CDR3 reads CASSFNSGGSPLHF. CDR3 in DNA: TGTGCCAGCAGCTTCAATTCAGGGGGTTCACCCCTCCACTTT.

Only a few counts were recorded for this clone. The CDR3 loop reads CASSPSHYGYTF. The CDR3 DNA reads TGTGCCAGCTCACCGTCCCACTATGGCTACACCTTC. V and J are TRBV18 and TRBJ1-2; D gene unclear. This CDR3 has 12 residues. Deletions cut 3 bases from V and 3 bases from J, with 5 bases between. The germline V gene has CDR1 KGHSH and CDR2 LQKENI.

The J gene is TRBJ1-2, the V gene TRBV29-1, with 7 bases fitting TRBD1. CDR1 SQVTM and CDR2 ANQGSEA come from the germline V gene. The length of the CDR3 is 11 residues. After removal of 6 bases from V and 5 bases from J, the junction contained 3 bases not matched to a gene. As DNA, the CDR3 is TGCAGCGTCGGGGACAGATATGGCTACACCTTC. It is translated as CSVGDRYGYTF. Supplemented by reference TRBV29-1 and TRBJ1-2, the full variable domain reads SAVISQKPSRDICQRGTSLTIQCQVDSQVTMMFWYRQQPGQSLTLIATANQGSEATYESGFVIDKFPISRPNLTFSTLTVSNMSPEDSSIYLCSVGDRYGYTFGSGTRLTVV.

For the CDR3, the DNA is TGTGCCAGCAGCCCCGGTTTGCTCTCTGGGGCCAACGTCCTGACTTTC. It is translated as CASSPGLLSGANVLTF. The chain employs TRBV28 and TRBJ2-6, with D hard to call. Germline loops: CDR1 MDHEN, CDR2 SYDVKM. The CDR3 is made up of 16 amino acids. Trimming took off 6 bases at V and 0 bases at J, with 12 bases between the two ends.

V usage is TRBV7-9 and J usage is TRBJ2-1; 8 bases are a match to TRBD2. The germline gives CDR1 SEHNR, CDR2 FQNEAQ (reference sequence). V was pared by 6 bases and J by 4 bases, with 2 bases of the junction left unmatched. The CDR3 sequence is 13 residues long. CDR3 in DNA: TGTGCCAGCAGAGAGCGGGGGTACAATGAGCAGTTCTTC. This sequence encodes CASRERGYNEQFF. The variable domain in full, completed from reference TRBV7-9 and TRBJ2-1, reads DTGVSQNPRHKITKRGQNVTFRCDPISEHNRLYWYRQTLGQGPEFLTYFQNEAQLEKSRLLSDRFSAERPKGSFSTLEIQRTEQGDSAMYLCASRERGYNEQFFGPGTRLTVL.

This clone was observed a handful of times. The chain joins TRBV15 to TRBJ1-3; D gene unclear. CDR1 is LNHNV, CDR2 YYDKDF, per germline (reference sequence). This CDR3 is 16 amino acids long. Trimming removed 0 bases at V and 2 bases at J, with 11 bases between. CDR3 in amino acids: CATSRDLAGTGNTIYF. The CDR3 DNA follows: TGTGCCACCAGCAGAGATCTGGCGGGCACTGGAAACACCATATATTTT.

V is TRBV7-8 and J is TRBJ1-2; a possible D gene is TRBD1 (5 bases). This CDR3 has 15 amino acids. V was cut by 7 bases and J by 6 bases, with 21 bases left in between. Germline V lookup: CDR1 SGHVS, CDR2 FQNEAQ. The CDR3 nucleotides read TGTGCCAGCACCATTAGGCGCCAGGGATTGGATGGCTACACCTTC. Protein sequence: CASTIRRQGLDGYTF.

The chain uses TRBV2 and TRBJ1-2; 9 nucleotides align to TRBD1. Losses at the gene ends were 10 bases for V and 2 bases for J; bases not matched to a gene: 5. Per germline, CDR1 SNHLY and CDR2 FYNNEI. This CDR3 spans 13 amino acids. The CDR3 DNA is TGTGCCACCCGGACAGGGGCCAACTATGGCTACACCTTC. It yields the protein CATRTGANYGYTF.

V usage is TRBV4-2 and J usage is TRBJ2-3; D might be TRBD1 (5 bases). With 2 bases removed from V and 2 bases from J, the gap between germline ends came to 8 bases. The CDR3 consists of 14 residues. Germline V gives CDR1 LGHNA, CDR2 YNFKEQ. This CDR3 is CASSQKGITDTQYF. CDR3 sequence (DNA): TGTGCCAGCAGCCAAAAGGGGATCACAGATACGCAGTATTTT.

The chain couples TRBV5-1 to TRBJ2-3; D tentatively reads TRBD1 or TRBD2 (6 bases each). Between the trimmed V and J ends, which lost 3 bases and 3 bases, there was a span of 17 bases. Germline CDR1 and CDR2: SGHRS and YFSETQ. The CDR3 is 16 residues long. The CDR3 reads CASSSGAIGLTDTQYF. Here the CDR3 DNA reads TGCGCCAGCAGCTCGGGGGCGATAGGATTGACAGATACGCAGTATTTT.

This chain uses TRBV2 with TRBJ1-2, with 7 bases lining up with TRBD1. The germline V gene encodes CDR1 SNHLY and CDR2 FYNNEI. This CDR3 has 13 amino acids. V lost 4 bases, J lost 2 bases, and 1 base stayed unmatched. CDR3 bases: TGTGCCAGCAGTGGACAGGGAAACTATGGCTACACCTTC. Residues: CASSGQGNYGYTF.

The chain has TRBV6-5 and TRBJ1-2, with D perhaps matching TRBD1 (5 bases). Germline CDR1 reads MNHEY; CDR2 reads SVGAGI. Trimming removed 8 bases from V and 4 bases from J, with 11 bases in between. The CDR3 is 12 amino acids. The CDR3 nucleotides read TGTGCCAGCTCGGGACGTATCTATGGCTACACCTTC. Translated, it gives CASSGRIYGYTF.

V gene TRBV5-1 combines with J gene TRBJ1-1; TRBD1 matches 7 bases. Trimming removed 4 bases from V and 6 bases from J; junction bases left unmatched: 6. Germline assignment: CDR1 SGHRS and CDR2 YFSETQ. CDR3 length: 13 residues. The CDR3 spells CASSLDRVAEAFF. CDR3 bases: TGCGCCAGCAGCCTTGACAGGGTAGCTGAAGCTTTCTTT.

This rearrangement joins TRBV6-5 to TRBJ2-1, with D possibly TRBD1 on 6 matching bases. The V end was cut by 3 bases, the J end by 1 base, with 13 bases between. Germline values: CDR1 MNHEY, CDR2 SVGAGI. The CDR3 is 16 amino acids. This chain's CDR3 is CASSYDQGRSYNEQFF. Written as DNA, the CDR3 is TGTGCCAGCAGTTATGATCAGGGGCGATCCTACAATGAGCAGTTCTTC.

The chain uses TRBV29-1 and TRBJ1-4, with TRBD1 matching over 7 bases. The CDR3 loop spans 14 amino acids. Trimming removed 6 bases from V and 1 base from J; junction bases left unmatched: 5. Looked up from germline, CDR1 is SQVTM and CDR2 is ANQGSEA. The CDR3 DNA is TGCAGCGTCCTCGACAGGGTAACTAATGAAAAACTGTTTTTT. It translates to CSVLDRVTNEKLFF.

The rearrangement links TRBV10-3 to TRBJ2-2; 8 positions agree with TRBD2. Germline trimming cut 4 bases from V and 1 base from J; bases unmatched to any gene: 5. This CDR3 is 16 amino acids long. Germline V gene sequence: CDR1 ENHRY, CDR2 SYGVKD. CDR3 in amino acids: CAISGSSGGNTGELFF. The DNA for the CDR3 is TGTGCCATCAGTGGGTCCAGCGGGGGGAACACCGGGGAGCTGTTTTTT.

This clone was counted once. The chain couples TRBV10-3 to TRBJ1-2; no definite D call. The V end lost 3 bases, the J end lost 4 bases, and 18 bases lay between the germline ends. Germline CDR1 ENHRY, CDR2 SYGVKD. This CDR3 is 16 amino acids long. For the CDR3, the DNA is TGTGCCATCAGTGAAATCGCCTCCGGGGTGGGCTATGGCTACACCTTC. Its protein is CAISEIASGVGYGYTF.

This rearrangement joins TRBV7-3 to TRBJ1-1, with D uncertain. This CDR3 spans 13 amino acids. Looked up from germline, CDR1 is SGHTA and CDR2 is FQGTGA. Trimming removed 4 bases at V and 4 bases at J, with 10 bases between. For the CDR3, the DNA is TGTGCCAGCAGCTCCGGTGGGAGCACTGAAGCTTTCTTT. Translating gives CASSSGGSTEAFF.

The V and J genes are TRBV7-9 and TRBJ1-1; D remains ambiguous. CDR3 size: 14 residues. Per the germline V gene, CDR1 is SEHNR and CDR2 is FQNEAQ (reference sequence). With 6 bases removed from V and 7 bases from J, the gap between germline ends came to 18 bases. In nucleotides, the CDR3 is TGTGCCAGCAGTCCAGATTTTGGCCCCCTTGAAGCTTTCTTT. It yields the protein CASSPDFGPLEAFF.

The chain is built from TRBV4-1 and TRBJ2-3; D is unclear. Between the trimmed V and J ends, which lost 4 bases and 4 bases, there was a span of 6 bases. The CDR3 is made up of 12 amino acids. The germline V gene has CDR1 MGHRA and CDR2 YSYEKL. The CDR3 DNA sequence: TGCGCCAGCAGCCCGAGTTCAGATACGCAGTATTTT. It yields the protein CASSPSSDTQYF.